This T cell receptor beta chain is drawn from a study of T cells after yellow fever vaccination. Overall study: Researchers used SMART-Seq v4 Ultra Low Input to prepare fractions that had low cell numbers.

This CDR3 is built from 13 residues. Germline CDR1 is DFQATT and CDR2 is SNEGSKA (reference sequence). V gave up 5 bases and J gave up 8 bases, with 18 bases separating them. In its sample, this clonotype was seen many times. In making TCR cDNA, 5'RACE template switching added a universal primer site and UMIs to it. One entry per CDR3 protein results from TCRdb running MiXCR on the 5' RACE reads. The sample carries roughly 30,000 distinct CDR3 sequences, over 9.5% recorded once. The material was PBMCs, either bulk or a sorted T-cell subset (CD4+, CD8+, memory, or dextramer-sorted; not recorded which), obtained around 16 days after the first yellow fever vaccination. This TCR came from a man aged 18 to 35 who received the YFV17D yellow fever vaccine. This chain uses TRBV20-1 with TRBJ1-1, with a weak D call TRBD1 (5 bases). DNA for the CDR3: TGCAGTGCTTTCGGGGCTCCCGGATCCGAAGCTTTCTTT. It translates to CSAFGAPGSEAFF.